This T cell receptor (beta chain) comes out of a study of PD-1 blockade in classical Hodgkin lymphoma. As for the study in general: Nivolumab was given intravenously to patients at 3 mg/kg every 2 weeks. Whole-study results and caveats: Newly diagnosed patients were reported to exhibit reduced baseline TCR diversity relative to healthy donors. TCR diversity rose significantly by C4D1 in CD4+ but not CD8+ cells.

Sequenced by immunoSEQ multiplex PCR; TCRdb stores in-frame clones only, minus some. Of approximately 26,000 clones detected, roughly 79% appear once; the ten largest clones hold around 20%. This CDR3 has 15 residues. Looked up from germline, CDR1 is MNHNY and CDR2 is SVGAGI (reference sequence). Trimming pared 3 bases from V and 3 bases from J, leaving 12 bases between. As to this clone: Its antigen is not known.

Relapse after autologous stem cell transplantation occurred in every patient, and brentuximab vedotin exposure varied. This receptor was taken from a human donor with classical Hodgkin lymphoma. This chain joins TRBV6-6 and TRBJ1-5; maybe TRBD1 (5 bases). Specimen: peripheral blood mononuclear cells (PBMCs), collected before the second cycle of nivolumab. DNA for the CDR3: TGTGCCAGCAGTTATGGGGACCGATCCAATCAGCCCCAGCATTTT. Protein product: CASSYGDRSNQPQHF.